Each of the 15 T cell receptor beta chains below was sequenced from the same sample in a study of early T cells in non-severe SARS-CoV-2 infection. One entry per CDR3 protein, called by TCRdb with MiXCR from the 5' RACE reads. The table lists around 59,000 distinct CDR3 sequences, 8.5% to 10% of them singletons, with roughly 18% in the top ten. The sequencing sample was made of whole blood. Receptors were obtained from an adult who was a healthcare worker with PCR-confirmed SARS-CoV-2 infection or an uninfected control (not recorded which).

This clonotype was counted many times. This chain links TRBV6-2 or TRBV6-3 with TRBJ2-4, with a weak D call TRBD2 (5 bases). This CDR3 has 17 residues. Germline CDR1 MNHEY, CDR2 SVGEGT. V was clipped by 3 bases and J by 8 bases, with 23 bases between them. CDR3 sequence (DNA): TGTGCCAGCAGTTATCTCGCAGACTCATTGAGGGAAGACATTCAGTACTTC. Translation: CASSYLADSLREDIQYF.

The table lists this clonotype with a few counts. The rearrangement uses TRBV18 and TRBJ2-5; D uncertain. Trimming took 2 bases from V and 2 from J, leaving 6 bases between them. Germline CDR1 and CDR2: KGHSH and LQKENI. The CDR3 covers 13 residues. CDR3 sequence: CASSPSPQETQYF. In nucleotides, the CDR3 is TGTGCCAGCTCACCATCCCCACAAGAGACCCAGTACTTC.

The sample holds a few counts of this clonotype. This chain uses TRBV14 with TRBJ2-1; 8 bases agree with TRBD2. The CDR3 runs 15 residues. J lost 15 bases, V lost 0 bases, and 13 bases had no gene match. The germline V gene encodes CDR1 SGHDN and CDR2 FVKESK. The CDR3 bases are TGTGCCAGCAGCCAAGATGCCTGGGAGAGCGGGAGTACGTTCTTC. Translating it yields CASSQDAWESGSTFF.

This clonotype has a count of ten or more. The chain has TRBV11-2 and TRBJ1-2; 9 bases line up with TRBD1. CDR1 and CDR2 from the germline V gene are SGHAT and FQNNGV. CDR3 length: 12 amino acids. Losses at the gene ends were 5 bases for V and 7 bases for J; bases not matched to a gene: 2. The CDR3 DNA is TGTGCCAGCAGCCACAGGGGGCTTGGCTACACCTTC. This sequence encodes CASSHRGLGYTF.

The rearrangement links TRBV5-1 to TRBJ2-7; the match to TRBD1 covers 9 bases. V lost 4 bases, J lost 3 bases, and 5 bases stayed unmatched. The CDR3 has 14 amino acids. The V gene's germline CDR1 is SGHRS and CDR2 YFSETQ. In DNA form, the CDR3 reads TGCGCCAGCAGCACGGGACAGGGCCTCTACGAGCAGTACTTC. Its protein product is CASSTGQGLYEQYF.

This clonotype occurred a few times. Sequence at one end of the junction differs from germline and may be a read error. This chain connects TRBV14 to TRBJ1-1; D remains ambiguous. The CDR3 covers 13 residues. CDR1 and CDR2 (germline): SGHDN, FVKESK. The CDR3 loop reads CASSQVVGTEAFF. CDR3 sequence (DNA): TGTGCCAGCAGCCAAGTTGTGGGCACTGAAGCTTTCTTC.

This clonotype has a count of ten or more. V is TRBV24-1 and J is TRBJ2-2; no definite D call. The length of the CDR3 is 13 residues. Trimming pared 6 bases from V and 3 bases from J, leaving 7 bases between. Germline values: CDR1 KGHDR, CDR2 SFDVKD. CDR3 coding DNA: TGTGCCACCAGTATAGTGGACACCGGGGAGCTGTTTTTT. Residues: CATSIVDTGELFF.

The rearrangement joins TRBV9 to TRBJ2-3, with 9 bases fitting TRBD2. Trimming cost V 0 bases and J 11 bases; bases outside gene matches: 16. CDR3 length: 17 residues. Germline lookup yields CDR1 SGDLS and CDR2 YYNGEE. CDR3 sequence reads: CASSVVASGTSEVKQYF. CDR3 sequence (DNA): TGTGCCAGCAGCGTAGTTGCTAGCGGGACCTCAGAGGTAAAGCAGTATTTT.

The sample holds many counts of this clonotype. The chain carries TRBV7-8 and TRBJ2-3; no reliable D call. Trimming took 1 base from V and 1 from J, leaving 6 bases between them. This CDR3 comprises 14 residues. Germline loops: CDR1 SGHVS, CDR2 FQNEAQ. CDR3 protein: CASSLVPGTDTQYF. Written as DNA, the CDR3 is TGTGCCAGCAGCTTAGTACCGGGCACAGATACGCAGTATTTT. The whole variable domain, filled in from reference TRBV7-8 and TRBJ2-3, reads GAGVSQSPRYKVAKRGQDVALRCDPISGHVSLFWYQQALGQGPEFLTYFQNEAQLDKSGLPSDRFFAERPEGSVSTLKIQRTQQEDSAVYLCASSLVPGTDTQYFGPGTRLTVL.

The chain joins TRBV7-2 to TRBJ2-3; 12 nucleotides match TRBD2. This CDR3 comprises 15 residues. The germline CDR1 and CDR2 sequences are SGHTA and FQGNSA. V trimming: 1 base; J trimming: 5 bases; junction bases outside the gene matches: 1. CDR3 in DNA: TGTGCCAGCAGCTTAGGGGGACTAGCGGGAGATACGCAGTATTTT. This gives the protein CASSLGGLAGDTQYF. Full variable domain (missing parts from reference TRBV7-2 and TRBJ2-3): GAGVSQSPSNKVTEKGKDVELRCDPISGHTALYWYRQSLGQGLEFLIYFQGNSAPDKSGLPSDRFSAERTGGSVSTLTIQRTQQEDSAVYLCASSLGGLAGDTQYFGPGTRLTVL.

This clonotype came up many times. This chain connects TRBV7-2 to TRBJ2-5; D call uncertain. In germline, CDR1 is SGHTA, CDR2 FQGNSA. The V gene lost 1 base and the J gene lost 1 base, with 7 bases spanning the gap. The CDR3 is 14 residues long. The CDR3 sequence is CASSLGVTQETQYF. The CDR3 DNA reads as TGTGCCAGCAGCTTAGGAGTTACCCAAGAGACCCAGTACTTC.

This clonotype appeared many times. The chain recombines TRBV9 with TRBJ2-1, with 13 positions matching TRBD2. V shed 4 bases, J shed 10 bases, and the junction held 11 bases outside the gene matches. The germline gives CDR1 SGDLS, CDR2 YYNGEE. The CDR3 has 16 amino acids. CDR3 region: CASSSQTSGRLVEQFF. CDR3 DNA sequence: TGTGCCAGCAGCTCACAGACTAGCGGGAGGTTGGTCGAGCAGTTCTTC.

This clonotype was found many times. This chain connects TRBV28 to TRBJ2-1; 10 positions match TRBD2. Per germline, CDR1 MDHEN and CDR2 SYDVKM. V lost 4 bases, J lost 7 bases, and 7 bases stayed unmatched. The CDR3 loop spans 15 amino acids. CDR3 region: CASSYLAGDENEQFF. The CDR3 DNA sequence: TGTGCCAGCAGTTACCTAGCGGGAGATGAAAATGAGCAGTTCTTC. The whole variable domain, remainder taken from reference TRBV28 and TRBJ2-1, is DVKVTQSSRYLVKRTGEKVFLECVQDMDHENMFWYRQDPGLGLRLIYFSYDVKMKEKGDIPEGYSVSREKKERFSLILESASTNQTSMYLCASSYLAGDENEQFFGPGTRLTVL.

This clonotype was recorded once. CDR3: CAWRRPSAGDLAGELFF. The CDR3 region has the DNA TGTGCCTGGAGGAGGCCCAGTGCGGGAGACCTCGCCGGGGAGCTGTTTTTT. This chain joins TRBV30 and TRBJ2-2; 7 nucleotides align to TRBD2. Germline CDR1 and CDR2: GTSNPN and SVGIG (reference sequence). The CDR3 runs to 17 residues. The trim removed 3 bases at V and 6 bases at J, leaving 16 bases unmatched.

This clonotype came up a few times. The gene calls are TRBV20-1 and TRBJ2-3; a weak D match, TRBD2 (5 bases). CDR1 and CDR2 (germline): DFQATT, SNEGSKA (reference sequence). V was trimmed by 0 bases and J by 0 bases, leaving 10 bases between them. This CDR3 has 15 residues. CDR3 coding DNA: TGCAGTGCTAGAGATGTGAGGGAGAGCACAGATACGCAGTATTTT. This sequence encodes CSARDVRESTDTQYF.